Below are 32 T cell receptor beta chains sequenced from a single sample in a study of CD8+ T cells in alopecia areata. cDNA serving as the sequencing template came from extracted, reverse transcribed RNA. TCRdb keeps only in-frame clones here, not all; method: immunoSEQ multiplex PCR. The sample lists 150,000 to 200,000 clones; roughly two thirds were seen once. This sample's treatment: oral pan-JAK inhibitor, 5-10 mg twice daily. Sample: CD4+ T cells sorted from blood, taken at week 4, from a patient treated with tofacitinib. The receptor source for this set is a human donor with alopecia areata.

CDR3 nucleotides: TGTGCCTGGACAGGGGGCTCCTATAATTCACCCCTCCACTTT. Translating it yields CAWTGGSYNSPLHF. The chain employs TRBV30 and TRBJ1-6; TRBD1 matches at 7 bases. This CDR3 is built from 14 residues. Germline CDR1 reads GTSNPN; CDR2 reads SVGIG (reference sequence). V gave up 4 bases and J gave up 0 bases; unmatched junction bases: 0.

CDR3 sequence: CASTGRGGFEKLFF. In DNA, the CDR3 is TGCGCCAGCACCGGACGGGGCGGGTTTGAAAAACTGTTTTTT. This rearrangement joins TRBV23-1 to TRBJ1-4, with a possible D match to TRBD1 (5 bases). TRBV23-1 is an open reading frame, and its role is uncertain. V lost 7 bases and J 7 bases, leaving 16 bases between the germline ends. There are 14 residues in the CDR3.

This clone is a singleton in its sample. V usage is TRBV2 and J usage is TRBJ2-7, with D possibly called TRBD1 or TRBD2 (5 bases each). Trimming left V 2 bases short and J 5 bases short, with 16 bases between. The CDR3 sequence is 15 residues long. Germline values: CDR1 SNHLY, CDR2 FYNNEI. CDR3 region: CASSETRGFRNEQYF. The CDR3 DNA reads TGTGCCAGCAGTGAAACGAGGGGATTTAGGAACGAGCAGTACTTC. The full variable domain, with the rest looked up from reference TRBV2 and TRBJ2-7, is EPEVTQTPSHQVTQMGQEVILRCVPISNHLYFYWYRQILGQKVEFLVSFYNNEISEKSEIFDDQFSVERPDGSNFTLKIRSTKLEDSAMYFCASSETRGFRNEQYFGPGTRLTVT.

This clone was detected once. The genes are TRBV6-5 and TRBJ2-7; 9 bases align to TRBD1. Looked up from germline, CDR1 is MNHEY and CDR2 is SVGAGI. V was pared by 2 bases and J by 4 bases, with 3 bases of the junction left unmatched. The CDR3 runs to 14 residues. DNA for the CDR3: TGTGCCAGCAGTTACGGGGGACAGGGTTACGAGCAGTACTTC. It encodes CASSYGGQGYEQYF.

The chain recombines TRBV27 with TRBJ1-6; 9 bases match TRBD1. Per the germline V gene, CDR1 is MNHEY and CDR2 is SMNVEV (reference sequence). The CDR3 runs 16 residues. J gave up 4 bases and V 4 bases, and 5 bases lay outside the gene matches. This CDR3 reads CASSYGDRVYNSPLHF. Here the CDR3 DNA reads TGTGCCAGCAGTTATGGGGACAGGGTGTATAATTCACCCCTCCACTTT.

This clone was detected ten times or more. This sequence joins TRBV19 and TRBJ1-1; D is perhaps TRBD1 (6 bases). This CDR3 spans 15 amino acids. V was shortened by 8 bases and J by 4 bases, with 20 bases between the two germline ends. Germline loops: CDR1 LNHDA, CDR2 SQIVND (reference sequence). The CDR3 sequence is CASLDPRGARTEAFF. The CDR3 DNA reads as TGTGCCAGTCTCGATCCAAGGGGGGCGCGCACTGAAGCTTTCTTT.

The chain recombines TRBV15 with TRBJ1-6, with D tentatively TRBD1 (5 bases). Germline V gene data show CDR1 as LNHNV and CDR2 as YYDKDF (reference sequence). The CDR3 consists of 13 residues. Trimming took 1 base from V and 10 from J, leaving 8 bases between them. CDR3 region: CATSRGQGSPLHF. The CDR3 nucleotides are TGTGCCACCAGCAGAGGTCAGGGATCACCCCTCCACTTT.

The genes are TRBV6-5 and TRBJ1-4; TRBD1 might be the D (6 bases). This CDR3 has 14 amino acids. V was trimmed by 1 base and J by 8 bases, leaving 11 bases between them. Per germline, CDR1 MNHEY and CDR2 SVGAGI. Written as DNA, the CDR3 is TGTGCCAGCAGTTACTTACAGGGAATCGAAAAACTGTTTTTT. Protein: CASSYLQGIEKLFF.

This chain connects TRBV4-1 to TRBJ1-1; 8 bases align to TRBD1. Trimming took 3 bases from V and 8 from J; bases not matched to a gene: 5. In germline, CDR1 is MGHRA, CDR2 YSYEKL. This CDR3 has 13 residues. CDR3 in DNA: TGCGCCAGCAGCCAGACAGGGGACGCAGAAGCTTTCTTT. Its translation: CASSQTGDAEAFF.

A remark on this clone: Other nucleotide sequences in the sample specify the same CDR3. The rearrangement joins TRBV7-2 to TRBJ2-7; tentative D call: TRBD2 (5 bases). The germline V and J ends were trimmed by 2 bases and 3 bases, with 5 bases remaining between them. CDR3 size: 12 residues. CDR1 and CDR2 from the germline V gene are SGHTA and FQGNSA. In DNA form, the CDR3 reads TGTGCCAGCAGCTTAACTAGCTACGAGCAGTACTTC. Its translation: CASSLTSYEQYF.

The genes are TRBV5-1 and TRBJ1-2, with 10 bases identical to TRBD1. Germline CDR1 reads SGHRS; CDR2 reads YFSETQ. V was clipped by 0 bases and J by 8 bases; unmatched bases: 10. CDR3 length equals 16 residues. The DNA for the CDR3 is TGCGCCAGCAGCTTGGGACAGGGGGCGGCCCTCAGGGGCTACACCTTC. Encoded protein: CASSLGQGAALRGYTF.

In its sample, this clone was seen a few times. The chain combines TRBV29-1 with TRBJ2-7; 7 bases are a match to TRBD2. The CDR3 runs 11 residues. The germline V gene encodes CDR1 SQVTM and CDR2 ANQGSEA. Germline trimming cut 3 bases from V and 5 bases from J; bases unmatched to any gene: 1. The CDR3 coding sequence is TGCAGCGTTGACACTAGCGACGAGCAGTACTTC. This sequence encodes CSVDTSDEQYF.

The genes are TRBV5-1 and TRBJ1-5; possible D gene TRBD1, 5 bases. Trimming stripped 0 bases from V and 6 bases from J, with 10 bases between. CDR3 length: 14 residues. Germline CDR1 reads SGHRS; CDR2 reads YFSETQ. The CDR3 region is CASSLGGAGQPQHF. The CDR3 nucleotides are TGCGCCAGCAGCTTGGGGGGCGCAGGTCAGCCCCAGCATTTT. The whole variable domain, filled in from reference TRBV5-1 and TRBJ1-5, reads KAGVTQTPRYLIKTRGQQVTLSCSPISGHRSVSWYQQTPGQGLQFLFEYFSETQRNKGNFPGRFSGRQFSNSRSEMNVSTLELGDSALYLCASSLGGAGQPQHFGDGTRLSIL.

This clone was observed a handful of times. The gene calls are TRBV29-1 and TRBJ2-3; no clear D gene. The germline V gene encodes CDR1 SQVTM and CDR2 ANQGSEA. The CDR3 spans 12 residues. V lost 3 bases and J lost 5, with 9 bases in between. CDR3 residues: CSVDPLGDTQYF. CDR3 in DNA: TGCAGCGTTGATCCCCTAGGAGATACGCAGTATTTT.

J is TRBJ2-7 and V is TRBV7-2, with D tentatively TRBD2 (5 bases). This CDR3 spans 15 amino acids. CDR1 SGHTA and CDR2 FQGNSA come from the germline V gene. Trimming removed 0 bases from V and 0 bases from J, with 9 bases in between. CDR3 protein: CASSLARGNSYEQYF. CDR3 nucleotide sequence: TGTGCCAGCAGCTTAGCGCGAGGGAACTCCTACGAGCAGTACTTC. The whole variable domain, filled in from reference TRBV7-2 and TRBJ2-7, reads GAGVSQSPSNKVTEKGKDVELRCDPISGHTALYWYRQSLGQGLEFLIYFQGNSAPDKSGLPSDRFSAERTGGSVSTLTIQRTQQEDSAVYLCASSLARGNSYEQYFGPGTRLTVT.

The chain carries TRBV19 and TRBJ1-5; no clear D gene. The CDR3 spans 22 residues. V lost 4 bases to trimming and J lost 7 bases, with 38 bases between them. CDR1 and CDR2 (germline): LNHDA, SQIVND (reference sequence). The CDR3 here is CASSKSGPLGSNLRTVYQPQHF. In DNA, the CDR3 is TGTGCCAGTAGTAAATCCGGACCGCTGGGCTCGAACCTTCGAACCGTATACCAGCCCCAGCATTTT.

V usage is TRBV19 and J usage is TRBJ2-6, with D hard to call. Germline V lookup: CDR1 LNHDA, CDR2 SQIVND (reference sequence). Trimming stripped 6 bases from V and 0 bases from J, with 15 bases between. CDR3 length: 17 residues. CDR3 loop: CASRKPGLTSGANVLTF. The CDR3 DNA is TGTGCCAGTAGGAAACCGGGTCTAACCTCTGGGGCCAACGTCCTGACTTTC.

The V and J genes are TRBV30 and TRBJ1-2; the match to TRBD1 covers 9 bases. The germline V gene encodes CDR1 GTSNPN and CDR2 SVGIG (reference sequence). Trimming took 2 bases from V and 7 from J; bases not matched to a gene: 5. There are 13 residues in the CDR3. CDR3 amino acids: CAWSPGQGTGYTF. The CDR3 coding sequence is TGTGCCTGGAGTCCAGGACAGGGGACTGGCTACACCTTC.

This clone was counted only a few times. The J gene is TRBJ2-2, the V gene TRBV11-2; tentatively, D is TRBD2 (6 bases). This CDR3 has 14 amino acids. Deletions cut 3 bases from V and 6 bases from J, with 11 bases between. Germline-derived CDR1 and CDR2 are SGHAT and FQNNGV. Written as DNA, the CDR3 is TGTGCCAGCAGCTTTGGAGGGGCTGCCGGGGAGCTGTTTTTT. Its protein is CASSFGGAAGELFF.

This clone was seen a single time. The chain links TRBV4-1 to TRBJ2-7; D may correspond to TRBD1 or TRBD2 (5 bases each). This CDR3 comprises 13 residues. Per the germline V gene, CDR1 is MGHRA and CDR2 is YSYEKL. Trimming left V 4 bases short and J 5 bases short, with 12 bases between. For the CDR3, the DNA is TGCGCCAGCAGCCTAGGACACGGGGACGAGCAGTACTTC. Amino acid sequence: CASSLGHGDEQYF.

The chain employs TRBV11-2 and TRBJ1-1; D call uncertain. The V and J ends lost 5 bases and 0 bases respectively, with 19 bases between them. The germline CDR1 and CDR2 sequences are SGHAT and FQNNGV. The CDR3 sequence is 17 residues long. CDR3 loop: CASSHLGIVTLNTEAFF. CDR3 sequence (DNA): TGTGCCAGCAGCCACCTGGGTATTGTTACCCTGAACACTGAAGCTTTCTTT.

This clone was counted a single time. The chain joins TRBV9 to TRBJ2-5; a possible D gene is TRBD2 (6 bases). This CDR3 contains 14 residues. Per germline, CDR1 SGDLS and CDR2 YYNGEE. The V and J ends lost 0 bases and 2 bases respectively, with 8 bases between them. The CDR3 DNA sequence: TGTGCCAGCAGCGTAGTCGGAGGGCAAGAGACCCAGTACTTC. As protein: CASSVVGGQETQYF.

The V call is TRBV4-1, the J call TRBJ2-1; D remains ambiguous. Germline V gene sequence: CDR1 MGHRA, CDR2 YSYEKL. V dropped 8 bases and J dropped 7 bases, with 18 bases sitting between them. The CDR3 loop spans 14 amino acids. The CDR3 loop is CASSIADRVNEQFF. CDR3 DNA: TGCGCCAGCTCAATCGCGGACCGGGTGAATGAGCAGTTCTTC.

A word on this clone: The identical CDR3 is also encoded by other nucleotide sequences in the sample. V is TRBV6-5 and J is TRBJ2-3, with a tentative D call TRBD2 (6 bases). Germline CDR1 and CDR2: MNHEY and SVGAGI. V shed 2 bases and J shed 5 bases, with 11 bases lying between them. There are 14 residues in the CDR3. The CDR3 DNA is TGTGCCAGCAGTTACAGCGCCGGGGGAGATACGCAGTATTTT. It specifies CASSYSAGGDTQYF.

This sequence joins TRBV30 and TRBJ2-1; no clear D. The germline V gene has CDR1 GTSNPN and CDR2 SVGIG (reference sequence). CDR3 size: 11 residues. The ends were cut back, 4 bases at V and 5 bases at J, with 6 bases in the middle. CDR3 residues: CAWTVNNEQFF. In DNA, the CDR3 is TGTGCCTGGACGGTGAACAATGAGCAGTTCTTC.

The CDR3 nucleotides read TGTGCCAGCCATTCACCAAGGACAGGGAACATTCAGTACTTC. It yields the protein CASHSPRTGNIQYF. J is TRBJ2-4 and V is TRBV6-1; 8 nucleotides agree with TRBD1. Germline V gene sequence: CDR1 MNHNS, CDR2 SASEGT. V gave up 8 bases and J gave up 7 bases; unmatched junction bases: 10. The CDR3 spans 14 residues.

The rearrangement uses TRBV19 and TRBJ1-2; D gene ambiguous. The V gene lost 6 bases and the J gene lost 2 bases, with 16 bases spanning the gap. This CDR3 has 15 residues. Looked up from germline, CDR1 is LNHDA and CDR2 is SQIVND (reference sequence). The CDR3: CASRPQVSINYGYTF. The CDR3 coding sequence is TGTGCCAGTAGGCCGCAGGTGTCTATCAACTATGGCTACACCTTC. Supplemented by reference TRBV19 and TRBJ1-2, the full variable domain reads DGGITQSPKYLFRKEGQNVTLSCEQNLNHDAMYWYRQDPGQGLRLIYYSQIVNDFQKGDIAEGYSVSREKKESFPLTVTSAQKNPTAFYLCASRPQVSINYGYTFGSGTRLTVV.

The CDR3 nucleotides are TGTGCCAGCAGCAAAGGACAGTCGTATGGCTACACCTTC. Translated: CASSKGQSYGYTF. The J gene is TRBJ1-2, the V gene TRBV4-2; D is perhaps TRBD1 (6 bases). Trimming shortened V by 5 bases and J by 5 bases, and 12 bases separated the two germline ends. Germline loops: CDR1 LGHNA, CDR2 YNFKEQ. The CDR3 totals 13 residues.

The chain employs TRBV29-1 and TRBJ2-3, with D tentatively TRBD2 (5 bases). CDR3 length: 14 residues. V was trimmed by 0 bases and J by 7 bases, leaving 14 bases between them. Germline V lookup: CDR1 SQVTM, CDR2 ANQGSEA. CDR3: CSVEDRTAGNTQYF. The CDR3 region has the DNA TGCAGCGTTGAAGATCGAACAGCCGGGAATACGCAGTATTTT.

This clone was seen a handful of times. For the CDR3, the DNA is TGTGCCAGCAGCCCCTTGGGTGAGGGGACGGACACTGAAGCTTTCTTT. Protein sequence: CASSPLGEGTDTEAFF. The chain employs TRBV4-2 and TRBJ1-1; possible D gene TRBD1, 5 bases. The CDR3 runs to 16 residues. Germline CDR1 is LGHNA and CDR2 is YNFKEQ. V was trimmed by 4 bases and J by 3 bases, leaving 18 bases between them.

This rearrangement joins TRBV5-4 to TRBJ2-7; 7 positions match TRBD2. CDR1 SGHNT and CDR2 YYREEE come from the germline V gene (reference sequence). The CDR3 is made up of 14 amino acids. Trimming removed 5 bases from V and 1 base from J; junction bases left unmatched: 6. CDR3 protein: CASSSTGGSYEQYF. DNA of the CDR3: TGTGCCAGCAGTAGCACGGGGGGTTCCTACGAGCAGTACTTC.

This rearrangement joins TRBV5-1 to TRBJ1-2; possible D gene TRBD1, 5 bases. The germline V gene encodes CDR1 SGHRS and CDR2 YFSETQ. V lost 4 bases and J 7 bases, leaving 20 bases between the germline ends. The CDR3 totals 15 residues. This CDR3 is CASSLHRDSDSGYTF. In DNA form, the CDR3 reads TGCGCCAGCAGCCTACACCGAGACAGTGATTCTGGCTACACCTTC.